This entry lists 27 T cell receptor beta chains sequenced from one sample in a study of blood T cell repertoires in COVID-19. The assay was immunoSEQ multiplex PCR, and TCRdb's table has in-frame clones only and misses some. The table lists a few hundred thousand clones, roughly 80% of them singletons. The source material was peripheral blood. The receptors were sampled from a person between 65 and 79 years old with COVID-19, enrolled during active disease.

CDR3: CASRERGGSYEQFF. As DNA, the CDR3 is TGTGCCAGCAGAGAGCGGGGGGGTAGTTATGAGCAGTTCTTC. The genes are TRBV6-5 and TRBJ2-1; 10 bases are a match to TRBD2. Germline CDR1 is MNHEY and CDR2 is SVGAGI. This CDR3 is built from 14 residues. V shed 6 bases and J 8 bases; nucleotides not matched to a gene: 7.

The rearrangement links TRBV6-2 or TRBV6-3 to TRBJ2-7; D uncertain. The CDR3 sequence is 14 residues long. V lost 0 bases to trimming and J lost 5 bases, with 11 bases between them. Germline V gene lookup returns CDR1 MNHEY and CDR2 SVGEGT. CDR3 sequence: CASSYSSLTNEQYF. As DNA, the CDR3 is TGTGCCAGCAGTTACTCTAGCTTGACCAACGAGCAGTACTTC.

This clone has more than one count but fewer than ten. The chain is built from TRBV16 and TRBJ2-1; 9 nucleotides line up with TRBD2. J lost 7 bases, V lost 4 bases, and 26 bases had no gene match. This CDR3 region has 21 residues. Per germline, CDR1 KGHSY and CDR2 FQNENV. CDR3 bases: TGTGCCAGCAGCCCGAAGAACCGCGGGCTAGCGGGGCTCCCAAGTGGGAATGAGCAGTTCTTC. This gives the protein CASSPKNRGLAGLPSGNEQFF.

The J gene is TRBJ2-5, the V gene TRBV7-7; 7 bases line up with TRBD1. V dropped 0 bases and J dropped 4; count of bases not matched to a gene: 8. Germline V gene sequence: CDR1 SSHAT, CDR2 FNYEAQ (reference sequence). The CDR3 spans 16 residues. This CDR3 reads CASSLAPTGFGETQYF. DNA for the CDR3: TGTGCCAGCAGCTTAGCCCCGACAGGGTTTGGAGAGACCCAGTACTTC. Full variable domain (missing parts from reference TRBV7-7 and TRBJ2-5): GAGVSQSPRYKVTKRGQDVTLRCDPISSHATLYWYQQALGQGPEFLTYFNYEAQPDKSGLPSDRFSAERPEGSISTLTIQRTEQRDSAMYRCASSLAPTGFGETQYFGPGTRLLVL.

The CDR3 region is CACIGVTEAFF. The CDR3 DNA follows: TGTGCCTGTATCGGTGTCACTGAAGCTTTCTTT. This chain connects TRBV6-5 to TRBJ1-1; D call uncertain. Germline V gene lookup returns CDR1 MNHEY and CDR2 SVGAGI. V was pared by 11 bases and J by 4 bases, with 11 bases between. CDR3 length: 11 amino acids.

V usage is TRBV7-6 and J usage is TRBJ2-3, with 12 positions matching TRBD1. This CDR3 spans 19 amino acids. V lost 1 base, J lost 0 bases, and 8 bases stayed unmatched. The germline V gene has CDR1 SGHVS and CDR2 FNYEAQ. The CDR3 here is CASSLGGTGGLKSTDTQYF. CDR3 nucleotides: TGTGCCAGCAGCTTAGGCGGGACAGGGGGCCTAAAAAGCACAGATACGCAGTATTTT.

This sequence joins TRBV3-1 (or the pseudogene TRBV3-2) and TRBJ2-1; 8 bases fit TRBD1. The CDR3 totals 15 residues. Germline CDR1 is LGHDT and CDR2 is YNNKEL (reference sequence). V shed 5 bases and J 8 bases; nucleotides not matched to a gene: 11. The CDR3 loop is CASSIRDRPLDEQFF. As DNA, the CDR3 is TGTGCCAGCAGCATAAGGGACAGGCCTTTGGATGAGCAGTTCTTC.

CDR3 in amino acids: CASNGGYSPLHF. CDR3 in DNA: TGTGCCAGTAATGGGGGGTATTCACCCCTCCACTTT. The V call is TRBV19, the J call TRBJ1-6; D might be TRBD1 (5 bases). The CDR3 length is 12 residues. Germline V lookup: CDR1 LNHDA, CDR2 SQIVND (reference sequence). V lost 7 bases and J lost 8, with 9 bases in between.

In its sample, this clone was seen a few times. The chain is built from TRBV30 and TRBJ1-1; D is perhaps TRBD1 (6 bases). This CDR3 is built from 12 residues. The V gene's germline CDR1 is GTSNPN and CDR2 SVGIG (reference sequence). Trimming stripped 4 bases from V and 2 bases from J, with 8 bases between. The CDR3 spells CAWTRGNTEAFF. The DNA for the CDR3 is TGTGCCTGGACCAGGGGCAACACTGAAGCTTTCTTT.

This chain links TRBV27 with TRBJ1-2; 9 bases align to TRBD1. The CDR3 consists of 15 residues. J was trimmed by 8 bases and V by 5 bases; bases with no gene match: 12. Germline loops: CDR1 MNHEY, CDR2 SMNVEV (reference sequence). The CDR3 DNA reads TGTGCCAGCAGTATAAACAGGGGGCGGGCCGGCGGCTACACCTTC. Encoded protein: CASSINRGRAGGYTF.

V and J are TRBV14 and TRBJ2-7; the D gene is possibly TRBD1 (5 bases). V was cut by 2 bases and J by 4 bases, with 18 bases left in between. Germline loops: CDR1 SGHDN, CDR2 FVKESK. The CDR3 has 16 amino acids. The CDR3 sequence: CASSQIQKTGVYEQYF. The DNA of the CDR3 is TGTGCCAGCAGCCAAATCCAAAAAACAGGAGTTTACGAGCAGTACTTC. The full variable domain, with the rest looked up from reference TRBV14 and TRBJ2-7, is EAGVTQFPSHSVIEKGQTVTLRCDPISGHDNLYWYRRVMGKEIKFLLHFVKESKQDESGMPNNRFLAERTGGTYSTLKVQPAELEDSGVYFCASSQIQKTGVYEQYFGPGTRLTVT.

The count of this clone is one. The chain is built from TRBV5-6 and TRBJ1-2; 10 nucleotides agree with TRBD1. Germline trimming cut 4 bases from V and 8 bases from J; bases unmatched to any gene: 8. The germline V gene has CDR1 SGHDT and CDR2 YYEEEE. CDR3 length: 14 amino acids. The CDR3 nucleotides read TGTGCCAGCAGCCTAAATGACAGGGGGCGAGGCTACACCTTC. Its protein product is CASSLNDRGRGYTF.

The chain recombines TRBV5-1 with TRBJ2-7; D remains ambiguous. Trimming shortened V by 4 bases and J by 0 bases, and 11 bases separated the two germline ends. CDR1 is SGHRS, CDR2 YFSETQ, per germline. The CDR3 is 14 residues long. Written as DNA, the CDR3 is TGCGCCAGCAGCCCTACGGTGAGCTCCTACGAGCAGTACTTC. This codes for CASSPTVSSYEQYF.

The chain couples TRBV10-1 to TRBJ1-5; D gene uncertain. Looked up from germline, CDR1 is WNHNN and CDR2 is SYGVQD (reference sequence). The CDR3 sequence is 15 residues long. Trimming left V 6 bases short and J 4 bases short, with 16 bases between. This chain's CDR3 is CASRVRGRGNQPQHF. The CDR3 nucleotides read TGCGCCAGCAGGGTGCGGGGTCGAGGGAATCAGCCCCAGCATTTT.

This rearrangement joins TRBV3-1 (or the pseudogene TRBV3-2) to TRBJ2-7, with 9 bases lining up with TRBD1. Germline V gene lookup returns CDR1 LGHDT and CDR2 YNNKEL (reference sequence). J was trimmed by 4 bases and V by 4 bases; bases with no gene match: 14. The CDR3 covers 17 residues. This CDR3 reads CASSPPAGQGSSYEQYF. CDR3 bases: TGTGCCAGCAGCCCCCCCGCGGGACAGGGCTCTTCGTACGAGCAGTACTTC.

The V and J genes are TRBV7-2 and TRBJ2-6; maybe TRBD1 (6 bases). The CDR3 contains 18 residues. Germline V gene lookup returns CDR1 SGHTA and CDR2 FQGNSA. Between the trimmed V and J ends, which lost 1 base and 0 bases, there was a span of 13 bases. In nucleotides, the CDR3 is TGTGCCAGCAGCTTAGGGGGGCGTACCCTCTCTGGGGCCAACGTCCTGACTTTC. Translated: CASSLGGRTLSGANVLTF.

The chain links TRBV5-1 to TRBJ1-1; 9 bases align to TRBD1. The CDR3 runs to 14 residues. V shed 2 bases, J shed 7 bases, and the junction held 6 bases outside the gene matches. Germline V gives CDR1 SGHRS, CDR2 YFSETQ. The CDR3 here is CASSFRDRAYEAFF. For the CDR3, the DNA is TGCGCCAGCAGCTTCCGGGACAGGGCTTATGAAGCTTTCTTT.

The chain couples TRBV6-5 to TRBJ1-2; the D gene is possibly TRBD1 (5 bases). The germline V gene encodes CDR1 MNHEY and CDR2 SVGAGI. The CDR3 loop spans 15 amino acids. Between the trimmed V and J ends, which lost 6 bases and 4 bases, there was a span of 18 bases. The CDR3 sequence is CASRHSTVIRYGYTF. CDR3 coding DNA: TGTGCCAGCAGACACTCGACAGTAATACGCTATGGCTACACCTTC.

The rearrangement uses TRBV10-3 and TRBJ2-1; TRBD2 agrees at 8 bases. Trimming at V came to 5 bases and at J to 8 bases, leaving 11 bases not matched to a gene. Germline V gene sequence: CDR1 ENHRY, CDR2 SYGVKD. The CDR3 loop spans 15 amino acids. CDR3 nucleotide sequence: TGTGCCATCAGTACTAGCCGGGGGGGATCGGATGAGCAGTTCTTC. Translated, it gives CAISTSRGGSDEQFF.

The chain recombines TRBV28 with TRBJ1-1, with D possibly TRBD1 on 6 matching bases. Per germline, CDR1 MDHEN and CDR2 SYDVKM. Trimming pared 2 bases from V and 0 bases from J, leaving 16 bases between. The CDR3 has 17 residues. The CDR3 region is CASSLNWQGYMNTEAFF. CDR3 bases: TGTGCCAGCAGTTTAAACTGGCAGGGGTACATGAACACTGAAGCTTTCTTT.

This clone was detected a few times. The V gene is TRBV5-4, the J gene TRBJ2-7; 7 positions match TRBD2. The CDR3 runs to 16 residues. With 10 bases clipped from V and 0 bases from J, the junction kept 16 bases outside the gene matches. Germline CDR1 SGHNT, CDR2 YYREEE (reference sequence). This chain's CDR3 is CAPREGVPPISYEQYF. DNA of the CDR3: TGTGCCCCCAGGGAGGGAGTCCCACCCATCTCCTACGAGCAGTACTTC.

This rearrangement joins TRBV10-3 to TRBJ2-5, with 7 bases fitting TRBD1. This CDR3 comprises 12 residues. Germline CDR1 is ENHRY and CDR2 is SYGVKD. V was clipped by 10 bases and J by 2 bases; unmatched bases: 4. The CDR3 sequence: CATRDRQETQYF. CDR3 bases: TGTGCCACCCGGGACAGACAAGAGACCCAGTACTTC.

This chain links TRBV19 with TRBJ1-6; tentative D call: TRBD1 (5 bases). V was shortened by 8 bases and J by 9 bases, with 14 bases between the two germline ends. Germline values: CDR1 LNHDA, CDR2 SQIVND (reference sequence). The CDR3 is made up of 13 amino acids. CDR3 region: CASAGAGLSPLHF. CDR3 in DNA: TGTGCCAGTGCCGGGGCGGGGCTTTCACCCCTCCACTTT.

J is TRBJ1-4 and V is TRBV5-6; 8 nucleotides align to TRBD1. V lost 0 bases, J lost 8 bases, and 6 bases stayed unmatched. This CDR3 is 15 amino acids long. In germline, CDR1 is SGHDT, CDR2 YYEEEE. CDR3 bases: TGTGCCAGCAGCTTGGAACAGGGGGATTCCGAAAAACTGTTTTTT. Translated, it gives CASSLEQGDSEKLFF.

The chain joins TRBV19 to TRBJ1-2; no definite D call. Germline V gene sequence: CDR1 LNHDA, CDR2 SQIVND (reference sequence). V was shortened by 3 bases and J by 8 bases, with 10 bases between the two germline ends. The CDR3 consists of 12 residues. CDR3 region: CASSIVSSGYTF. The CDR3 DNA sequence: TGTGCCAGTAGTATTGTGAGTTCCGGCTACACCTTC.

This clone was recorded at least ten times. The chain joins TRBV27 to TRBJ1-4; 7 bases align to TRBD1. Germline loops: CDR1 MNHEY, CDR2 SMNVEV (reference sequence). With V trimmed by 0 bases and J by 12 bases, 10 bases remained unmatched. The CDR3 loop spans 15 amino acids. CDR3 amino acids: CASSLSPDRRNQLFF. The CDR3 nucleotides are TGTGCCAGCAGTTTATCACCGGACAGGAGGAACCAACTGTTTTTT.

This clone was seen more than once but under ten times. The rearrangement uses TRBV14 and TRBJ2-2, with D uncertain. V lost 1 base and J lost 6, with 9 bases in between. CDR3 length: 14 residues. Per the germline V gene, CDR1 is SGHDN and CDR2 is FVKESK. CDR3 region: CASSQAPQSGELFF. The CDR3 DNA sequence: TGTGCCAGCAGCCAAGCTCCACAGTCCGGGGAGCTGTTTTTT.